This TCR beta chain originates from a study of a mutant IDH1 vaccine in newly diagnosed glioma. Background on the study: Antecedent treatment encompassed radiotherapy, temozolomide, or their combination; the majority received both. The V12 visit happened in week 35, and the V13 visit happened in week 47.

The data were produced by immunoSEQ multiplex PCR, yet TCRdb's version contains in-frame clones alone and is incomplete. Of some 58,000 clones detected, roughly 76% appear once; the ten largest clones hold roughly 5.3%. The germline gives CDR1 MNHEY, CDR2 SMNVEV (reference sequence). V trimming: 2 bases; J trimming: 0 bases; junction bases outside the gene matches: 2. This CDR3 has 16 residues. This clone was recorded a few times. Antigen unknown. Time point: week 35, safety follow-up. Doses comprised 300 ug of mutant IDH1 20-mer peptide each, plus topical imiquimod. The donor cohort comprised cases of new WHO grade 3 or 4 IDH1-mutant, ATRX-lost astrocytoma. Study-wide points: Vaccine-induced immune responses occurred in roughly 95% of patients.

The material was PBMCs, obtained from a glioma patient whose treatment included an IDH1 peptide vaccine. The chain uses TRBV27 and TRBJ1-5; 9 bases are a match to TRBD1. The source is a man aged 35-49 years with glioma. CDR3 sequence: CASSLGTGYSNQPQHF. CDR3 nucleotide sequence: TGTGCCAGCAGTTTAGGGACAGGGTATAGCAATCAGCCCCAGCATTTT.